The rows below give T cell receptor beta chains drawn from one sample of a study of T cell repertoires in cytomegalovirus infection. No antigen has been identified for these receptors. MiXCR was run by TCRdb on the reads, yielding one entry per CDR3 protein. The sample has nearly 70,000 distinct CDR3 sequences; 20% to 25% are singletons. Sequencing used PBMCs, sequenced either directly or after in vitro stimulation (not recorded which). The receptors shown here come from a human donor in good health (CMV status not recorded). Some clones in this sample may be carry-over from other donors' samples. Each CDR3 is given with its conserved first and last residue. A D gene is named only where the DNA matches it firmly. A clone size is listed for some rows: how often the clone was seen (once, few, many), or a class if it is expanded.

TRBJ1-2 - - TRBV29-1 TGCAGCGTTCTCGGGGGCGACTATGGCTACACCTTC CSVLGGDYGYTF
TRBJ1-2 - - TRBV15 TGTGCCACCAGCAGAGATAGGGGCGGTCTAGGGACTGGCTACACCTTC CATSRDRGGLGTGYTF
TRBJ1-1 - many TRBV7-8 TGTGCCAGCAGCTTATTGGTGAACACTGAAGCTTTCTTT CASSLLVNTEAFF
TRBJ1-1 - many TRBV15 TGTGCCACCAGCAGTGGGGCGGGGGGGGTGGACACTGAAGCTTTCTTT CATSSGAGGVDTEAFF
TRBJ2-1 TRBD2 few TRBV6-5 TGTGCCAGCAGTTACGCGACTAGCAGGAATGAGCAGTTCTTC CASSYATSRNEQFF
TRBJ2-2 TRBD2 few TRBV9 TGTGCCAGCAGCGAGGCTACTAGCGGCGGGAAGACCACCGGGGAGCTGTTTTTT CASSEATSGGKTTGELFF
TRBJ2-3 - few TRBV5-1 TGCGCCAGCAGCTTGTCCGCCTCTAGCACAGATACGCAGTATTTT CASSLSASSTDTQYF
TRBJ2-1 - few TRBV10-3 TGTGCCATCAGTGGGCACAGGGAAAAGCGGAACAATGAGCAGTTCTTC CAISGHREKRNNEQFF
TRBJ1-2 TRBD1 - TRBV6-6 TGTGCCAGCAGTTCGGACAGGGGTGGCTATGGCTACACCTTC CASSSDRGGYGYTF
TRBJ1-3 - few TRBV7-4 TGTGCCAGCAGCCGCGCAGGTGGGACGGGTGGAAACACCATATATTTT CASSRAGGTGGNTIYF
TRBJ1-2 - many TRBV7-6 TGTGCCAGCAGCTTAGGGGGGGGTGATGGCTACACCTTC CASSLGGGDGYTF
TRBJ2-3 TRBD1 - TRBV20-1 TGCAGTGCTAGACACGGGACAGGGGGCGCGGTAGGCACAGATACGCAGTATTTT CSARHGTGGAVGTDTQYF
TRBJ1-2 - few TRBV12-3/TRBV12-4 TGTGCCAGCAGCTTAGGGGGGTTCTGGGATGGCTACACCTTC CASSLGGFWDGYTF
TRBJ2-5 - - TRBV7-9 TGTGCCAGCAGCTTAGGAGAACAAGAGACCCAGTACTTC CASSLGEQETQYF
TRBJ2-6 - - TRBV28 TGTGCCAGCAGTTCCGCAGGGTCGTTCTCTGGGGCCAACGTCCTGACTTTC CASSSAGSFSGANVLTF
TRBJ1-6 - few TRBV2 TGTGCCAGCAGTGAAAAGACGGACAGCGTCAATTCACCCCTCCACTTT CASSEKTDSVNSPLHF
TRBJ2-7 TRBD2 few TRBV20-1 TGCAGTGCTAGAGATCGGGAGGCGTGGGGCCGCGGAAGGTACGAGCAGTACTTC CSARDREAWGRGRYEQYF
TRBJ2-1 TRBD2 many TRBV7-3 TGTGCCAGCAGCGTAAGACTAGCGGGGCACAATGAGCAGTTCTTC CASSVRLAGHNEQFF
TRBJ2-2 - few TRBV6-6 TGTGCCAGCAGACCTGGGACCGGGGAGCTGTTTTTT CASRPGTGELFF
TRBJ2-1 TRBD1 many TRBV7-2 TGTGCCAGCAGCCGGGACAGGGACTCCTACAATGAGCAGTTCTTC CASSRDRDSYNEQFF
TRBJ2-3 - - TRBV6-2/TRBV6-3 TGTGCCAGCCGTCCCCTCTGGGCAGGGGGCACAGATACGCAGTATTTT CASRPLWAGGTDTQYF
TRBJ2-2 - many TRBV7-9 TGTGCCAGCAGCTTCGGACAGACCTCGAGCACCGGGGAGCTGTTTTTT CASSFGQTSSTGELFF
TRBJ1-2 - many TRBV7-9 TGTGCCAGCAGCTTAGGCCGATATCAGGGCTATGGCTACACCTTC CASSLGRYQGYGYTF
TRBJ2-1 - - TRBV20-1 TGCAGTGCCCCGGACGGCCCCAATGAGCAGTTCTTC CSAPDGPNEQFF
TRBJ2-1 - many TRBV11-1 TGTGCCAGCAGCCCGAGGACCGCCTCCTACAATGAGCAGTTCTTC CASSPRTASYNEQFF
TRBJ1-2 - once TRBV20-1 TGCAGTGCTGTGACAGCTTCTAACTATGGCTACACCTTC CSAVTASNYGYTF
TRBJ2-6 - - TRBV5-5 TGTGCCAGCAGCGGGGACCGCCCCTCTGGGGCCAACGTCCTGACTTTC CASSGDRPSGANVLTF
TRBJ2-3 - - TRBV11-2 TGTGCCAGCAGGCCCCTGGCCGATCGGGATACGCAGTATTTT CASRPLADRDTQYF
TRBJ1-1 - - TRBV12-3/TRBV12-4 TGTGCCAGCAGTTTTAGCCCGAACACTGAAGCTTTCTTT CASSFSPNTEAFF
TRBJ1-2 - - TRBV29-1 TGCAGCGTTGATTGGGACTATGGCTACACCTTC CSVDWDYGYTF
TRBJ1-3 - many TRBV7-6 TGTGCCAGCAGCTTAGCAGTGGGGCTCTCTGGAAACACCATATATTTT CASSLAVGLSGNTIYF
TRBJ2-5 - - TRBV27 TGTGCCAGCAGTTTTGGGTTGGGAGGGGGAGAGACCCAGTACTTC CASSFGLGGGETQYF
TRBJ2-1 - - TRBV6-6 TGTGCCACCCAGCTATTCGTGGACAATGAGCAGTTCTTC CATQLFVDNEQFF
TRBJ2-5 TRBD2 - TRBV7-8 TGTGCCAGCAGCCAACTAGCGGCAGAACTCCAAGAGACCCAGTACTTC CASSQLAAELQETQYF
TRBJ2-1 TRBD2 few TRBV12-3/TRBV12-4 TGTGCCAGCAGTTCCCCCGGGACTAGCAATGAGCAGTTCTTC CASSSPGTSNEQFF
TRBJ1-4 TRBD1 few TRBV29-1 TGCAGCGCAACTGGACAGGGCAATGAAAAACTGTTTTTT CSATGQGNEKLFF
TRBJ2-2 TRBD1 many TRBV7-2 TGTGCCAGCAGCTCTGACAGGGGGGCCGGGGAGCTGTTTTTT CASSSDRGAGELFF
TRBJ2-3 - - TRBV24-1 TGTGCCACCAGTGACCGCGCGGGACAACGCACAGATACGCAGTATTTT CATSDRAGQRTDTQYF
TRBJ1-2 TRBD1 few TRBV10-3 TGTGCCATCAGTGACCGGAGTGGACAGGGGGCGAGCTATGGCTACACCTTC CAISDRSGQGASYGYTF
TRBJ2-2 - many TRBV7-8 TGTGCCAGCAGCTTAGATGACAGCACCGGGGAGCTGTTTTTT CASSLDDSTGELFF
TRBJ1-2 - - TRBV11-3 TGTGCCAGCAGCTTGTACAGGAACCACCATGGCTACACCTTC CASSLYRNHHGYTF
TRBJ2-3 - - TRBV10-1 TGCGCCAGCATGGGTTCTCCAGATACGCAGTATTTT CASMGSPDTQYF